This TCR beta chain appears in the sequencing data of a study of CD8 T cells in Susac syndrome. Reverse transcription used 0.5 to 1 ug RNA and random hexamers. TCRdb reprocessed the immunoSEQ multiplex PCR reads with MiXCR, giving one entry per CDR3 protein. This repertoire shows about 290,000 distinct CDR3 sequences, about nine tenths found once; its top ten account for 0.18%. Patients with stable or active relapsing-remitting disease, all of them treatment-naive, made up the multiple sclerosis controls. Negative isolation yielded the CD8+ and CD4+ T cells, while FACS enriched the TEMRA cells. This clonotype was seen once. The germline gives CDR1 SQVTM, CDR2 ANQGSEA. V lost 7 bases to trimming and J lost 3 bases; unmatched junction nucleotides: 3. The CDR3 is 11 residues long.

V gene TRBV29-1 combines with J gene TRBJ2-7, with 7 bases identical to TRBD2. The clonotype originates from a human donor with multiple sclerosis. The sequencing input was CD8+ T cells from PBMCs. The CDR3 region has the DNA TGCAGCGCGTGGGGGGGCTACGAGCAGTACTTC. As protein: CSAWGGYEQYF.